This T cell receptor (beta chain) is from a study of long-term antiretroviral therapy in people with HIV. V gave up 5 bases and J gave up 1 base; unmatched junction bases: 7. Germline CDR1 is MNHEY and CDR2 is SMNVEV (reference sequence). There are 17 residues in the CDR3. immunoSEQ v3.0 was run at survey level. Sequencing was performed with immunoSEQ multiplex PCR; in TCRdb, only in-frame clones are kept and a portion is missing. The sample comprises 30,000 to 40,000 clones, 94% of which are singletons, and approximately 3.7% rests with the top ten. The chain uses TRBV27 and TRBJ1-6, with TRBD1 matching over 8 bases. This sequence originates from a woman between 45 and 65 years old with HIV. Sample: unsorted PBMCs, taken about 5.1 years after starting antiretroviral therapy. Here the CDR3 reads CASSQTGVGSYNSPLHF. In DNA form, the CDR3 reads TGTGCCAGCAGTCAGACAGGGGTAGGGTCCTATAATTCACCCCTCCACTTT.